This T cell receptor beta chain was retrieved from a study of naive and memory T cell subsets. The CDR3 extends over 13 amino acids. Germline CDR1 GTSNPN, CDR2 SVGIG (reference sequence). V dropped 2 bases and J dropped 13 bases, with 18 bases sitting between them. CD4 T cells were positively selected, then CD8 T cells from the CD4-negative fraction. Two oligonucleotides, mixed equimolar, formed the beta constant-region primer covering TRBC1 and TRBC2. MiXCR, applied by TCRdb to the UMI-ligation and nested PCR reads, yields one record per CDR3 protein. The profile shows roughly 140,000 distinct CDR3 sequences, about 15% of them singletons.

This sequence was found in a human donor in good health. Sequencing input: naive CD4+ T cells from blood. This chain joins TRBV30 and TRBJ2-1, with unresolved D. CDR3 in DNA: TGTGCCTGGAGTAGAAAGGACGGCCGACCCCAGTTCTTC. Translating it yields CAWSRKDGRPQFF.